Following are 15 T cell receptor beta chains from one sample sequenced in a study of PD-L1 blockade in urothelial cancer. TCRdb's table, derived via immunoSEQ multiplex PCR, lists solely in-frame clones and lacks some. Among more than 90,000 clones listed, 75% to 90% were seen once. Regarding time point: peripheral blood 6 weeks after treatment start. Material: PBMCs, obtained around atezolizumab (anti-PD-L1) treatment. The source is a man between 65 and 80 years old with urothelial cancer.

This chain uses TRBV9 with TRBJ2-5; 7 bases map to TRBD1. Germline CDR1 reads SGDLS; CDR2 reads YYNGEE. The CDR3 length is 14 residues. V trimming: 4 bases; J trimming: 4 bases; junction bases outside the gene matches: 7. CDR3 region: CASSPRDSPETQYF. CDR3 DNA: TGTGCCAGCAGCCCAAGGGACAGTCCAGAGACCCAGTACTTC.

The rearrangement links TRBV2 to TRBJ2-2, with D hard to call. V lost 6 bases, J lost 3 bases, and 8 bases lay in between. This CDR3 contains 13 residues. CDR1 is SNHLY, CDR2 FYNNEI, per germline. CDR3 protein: CASRAQYTGELFF. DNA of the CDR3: TGTGCCAGCAGGGCCCAGTACACCGGGGAGCTGTTTTTT.

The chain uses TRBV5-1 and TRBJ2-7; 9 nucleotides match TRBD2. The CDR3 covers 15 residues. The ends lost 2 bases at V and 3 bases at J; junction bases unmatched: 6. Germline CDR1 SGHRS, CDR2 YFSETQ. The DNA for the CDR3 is TGCGCCAGCAGCTTAAAGACTAGCGGATACTACGAGCAGTACTTC. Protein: CASSLKTSGYYEQYF.

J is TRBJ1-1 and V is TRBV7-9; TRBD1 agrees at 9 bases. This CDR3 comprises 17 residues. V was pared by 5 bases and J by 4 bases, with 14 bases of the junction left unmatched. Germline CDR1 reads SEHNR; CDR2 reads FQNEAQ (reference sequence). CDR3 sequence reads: CASSHGQGSRGVTEAFF. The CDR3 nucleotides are TGTGCCAGCAGCCACGGACAGGGGTCCCGGGGGGTCACTGAAGCTTTCTTT.

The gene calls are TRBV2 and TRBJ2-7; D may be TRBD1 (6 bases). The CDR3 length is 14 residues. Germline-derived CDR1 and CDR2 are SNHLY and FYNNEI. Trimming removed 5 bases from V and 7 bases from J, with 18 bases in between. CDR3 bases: TGTGCCAGCAGTTTCCTTAGACAGGATCGTGAGCAGTACTTC. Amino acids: CASSFLRQDREQYF.

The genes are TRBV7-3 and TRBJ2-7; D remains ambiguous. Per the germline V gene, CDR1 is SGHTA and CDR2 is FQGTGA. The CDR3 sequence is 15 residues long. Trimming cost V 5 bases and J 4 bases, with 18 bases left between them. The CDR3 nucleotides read TGTGCCAGCAGCCCCGCCGGCGGCTCTCCGTACGAGCAGTACTTC. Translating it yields CASSPAGGSPYEQYF.

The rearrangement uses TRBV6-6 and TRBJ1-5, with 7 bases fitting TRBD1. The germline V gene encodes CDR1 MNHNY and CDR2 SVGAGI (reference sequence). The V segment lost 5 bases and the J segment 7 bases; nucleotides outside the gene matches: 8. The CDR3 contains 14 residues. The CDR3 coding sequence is TGTGCCAGCAGTACGACAGGGAACGAACAGCCCCAGCATTTT. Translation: CASSTTGNEQPQHF.

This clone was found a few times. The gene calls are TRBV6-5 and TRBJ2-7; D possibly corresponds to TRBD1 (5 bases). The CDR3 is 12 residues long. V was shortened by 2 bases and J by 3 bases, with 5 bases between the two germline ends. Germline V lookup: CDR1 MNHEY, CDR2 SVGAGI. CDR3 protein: CASSYDSYEQYF. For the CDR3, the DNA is TGTGCCAGCAGTTACGACAGCTACGAGCAGTACTTC.

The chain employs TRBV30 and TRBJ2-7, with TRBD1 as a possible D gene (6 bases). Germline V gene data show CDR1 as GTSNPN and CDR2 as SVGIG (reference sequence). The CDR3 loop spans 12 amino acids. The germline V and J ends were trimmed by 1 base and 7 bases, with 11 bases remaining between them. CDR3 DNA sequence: TGTGCCTGGAGTGGGGACATGGGGGAGCAGTACTTC. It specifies CAWSGDMGEQYF. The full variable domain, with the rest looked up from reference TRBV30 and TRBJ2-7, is SQTIHQWPATLVQPVGSPLSLECTVEGTSNPNLYWYRQAAGRGLQLLFYSVGIGQISSEVPQNLSASRPQDRQFILSSKKLLLSDSGFYLCAWSGDMGEQYFGPGTRLTVT.

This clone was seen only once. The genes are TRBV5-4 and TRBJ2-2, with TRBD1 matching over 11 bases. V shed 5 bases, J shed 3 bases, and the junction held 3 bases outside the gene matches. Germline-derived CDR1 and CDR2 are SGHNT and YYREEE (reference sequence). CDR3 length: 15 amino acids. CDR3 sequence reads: CASRDRGRDTGELFF. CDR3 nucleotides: TGTGCCAGCAGGGACAGGGGGCGGGACACCGGGGAGCTGTTTTTT.

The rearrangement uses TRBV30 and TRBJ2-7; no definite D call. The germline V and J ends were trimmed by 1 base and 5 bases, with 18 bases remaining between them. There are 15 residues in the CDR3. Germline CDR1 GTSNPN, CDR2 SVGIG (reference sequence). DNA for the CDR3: TGTGCCTGGAGTGCCTCTTACGACTGGCGCCACGAGCAGTACTTC. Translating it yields CAWSASYDWRHEQYF.

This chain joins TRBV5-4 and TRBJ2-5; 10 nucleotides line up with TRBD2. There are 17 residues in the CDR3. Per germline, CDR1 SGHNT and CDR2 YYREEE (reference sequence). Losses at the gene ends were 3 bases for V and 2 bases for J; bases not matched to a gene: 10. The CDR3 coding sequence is TGTGCCAGCAGCTCTGGGGCCCAGCGGGGGGGTCAAGAGACCCAGTACTTC. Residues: CASSSGAQRGGQETQYF.

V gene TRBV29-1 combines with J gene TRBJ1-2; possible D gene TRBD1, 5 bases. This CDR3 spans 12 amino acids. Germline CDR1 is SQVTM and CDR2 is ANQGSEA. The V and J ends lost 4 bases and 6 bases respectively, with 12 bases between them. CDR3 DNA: TGCAGCGTTGGGGACGCGGGAAATGGCTACACCTTC. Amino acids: CSVGDAGNGYTF.

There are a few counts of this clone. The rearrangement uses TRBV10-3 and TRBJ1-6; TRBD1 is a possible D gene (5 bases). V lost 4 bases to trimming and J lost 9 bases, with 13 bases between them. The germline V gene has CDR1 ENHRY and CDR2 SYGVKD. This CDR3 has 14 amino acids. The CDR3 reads CAISGAGMGSPLHF. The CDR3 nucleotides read TGTGCCATCAGTGGGGCAGGGATGGGTTCACCCCTCCACTTT.

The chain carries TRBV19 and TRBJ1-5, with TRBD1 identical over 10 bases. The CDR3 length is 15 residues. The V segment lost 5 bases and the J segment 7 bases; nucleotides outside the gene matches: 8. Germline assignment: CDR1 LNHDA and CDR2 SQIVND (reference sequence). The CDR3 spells CASSAGDRGRQPQHF. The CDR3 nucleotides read TGTGCCAGTAGTGCTGGGGACAGGGGTAGACAGCCCCAGCATTTT.